This TCR beta chain came from a study of T cell responses to AZD1222 COVID-19 vaccine (dated by TCRdb to about 2021). Background on the whole study: AZD1222 recipients with second doses at about 4 weeks or about 12 weeks were pooled, because spike-specific TCR depth and breadth did not differ between schedules. TCR sequencing was performed for roughly 250 trial participants, of whom about 200 were given two doses of AZD1222 and around 25 were given two doses of MenACWY control vaccine. Enrollment into the trials was organized by age into subgroups of 18-55, 56-69 and 70-plus years, and those subgroups contained 148, 28 and 57 TCR-sequenced participants, respectively.

What this sample's time point label stands for: baseline before first vaccination. Vaccinee samples were obtained from the UK trials COV001 and COV002, which included a single-blind randomized controlled phase 2/3 trial of AZD1222 (ChAdOx1 nCoV-19) in healthy adults. For TCRbeta chain sequencing, PBMC samples were collected from trial participants at day 0 and at day 28 after the second dose. With respect to this clone: Its antigen target is currently unknown. Within one base of it there is no much larger clone, and no base qualities were kept.

The CDR3 regions of human TCRbeta chains were subjected to immunosequencing. Per the source publication's procedure: TCRs in the repertoires were compared against a reference library of SARS-CoV-2-specific TCRs that had been generated with the MIRA antigen-specificity platform. Breadth was defined as the fraction of unique TCRs that were SARS-CoV-2-associated, and depth was defined as the fraction of total T cells that were SARS-CoV-2-associated. Using the MIRA data, each spike-specific TCR was assigned both to the spike region to which the TCR was reactive and to a CD4 or CD8 class. Log10-transformed breadth and depth values were compared by one-way ANOVA with Sidak's multiple comparisons tests. TCRdb re-hosts the immuneACCESS table, in-frame sequences only. Its copies lack some clones; in the studies checked, an unresolved V gene accounts for under half of them, and the cause for the rest is not known. That table furnishes V, J and clone size, whereas the DNA furnished D and trimming. Present in this sample are about 54,000 clones, about 80% of which were seen just once. The top ten clones comprise 10% of the sample.

What the work shows at the level of the full study, not this receptor alone: Nearly half of unique spike-specific TCRs reportedly recognized epitopes outside regions mutated in the B.1.351 and B.1.1.7 variants. Conclusions about previously exposed vaccinees are limited, since just 5 to 7 AZD1222 recipients were seropositive for SARS-CoV-2 at baseline. In the small 56-69-year group, the increase in depth fell short of significance, most likely because of low power. Because no day 14 peak-response samples were available, the repertoires could be characterized only after the peak T cell response. Participants were mostly white British, with more females than males. The authors suggested clonal diversity may have been underestimated. CD4 TCRs associated with the vaccine covered the entire spike protein, and the dominant responses were in regions 160-218 and 743-854. Spike-specific TCR breadth and depth rose significantly after two AZD1222 doses compared with day 0 and with MenACWY recipients.

V is cut by 9 bases and J by 5 bases, and the space between the germline ends is 23 bases. Measured from the cysteine to the phenylalanine, the CDR3 is 15 residues long. The retained sequence is limited to the CDR3, 45 bases, with the frame set at the first base. As encoded in the germline V gene, CDR1 is SGHNT while CDR2 is YENEEA. This sample comprised peripheral blood, obtained on day 0 of AZD1222 vaccination. This chain is built from TRBV11-3 and TRBJ2-7; 6 matching bases give a weak D call of TRBD2. The clonotype comes from an adult in good health. The sequenced DNA: TGTGCCAGAAAACCCAGCCCCGCGGGAAGCCACGAGCAGTACTTC. It is translated as CARKPSPAGSHEQYF.